The clone carrying this T cell receptor (beta chain) appeared a few times. A junction end diverges from the germline sequence, so it may reflect a read error. The sample is drawn from a study of T cells in Graves' hyperthyroidism and ophthalmopathy. The TCR beta CDR3 regions underwent amplification using RNA transcripts as the source. TCR CDR3 regions were first amplified by RT-PCR with HTBI primers. In TCRdb, the multiplex PCR reads were re-called with MiXCR into one record per CDR3 protein. This sample has around 500,000 distinct CDR3 sequences, with less than 15% found just once. The receptor was isolated from a woman between 40 and 50 years old with Graves' hyperthyroidism. Sequencing was performed on blood.

CDR3 nucleotide sequence: TGTGCCAGCAGCTGGGCGGGACTGTACCAAGAGGCCCAGTACTTC. It is translated as CASSWAGLYQEAQYF. The rearrangement uses TRBV7-9 and TRBJ2-5; perhaps TRBD2 as D (6 bases). Germline V gene sequence: CDR1 SEHNR, CDR2 FQNEAQ (reference sequence). The CDR3 extends over 15 amino acids.